The 20 T cell receptor beta chains below come from one sample, sequenced in a study of T cells after yellow fever vaccination. TCRdb re-called the 5' RACE reads with MiXCR, one entry per CDR3 protein. Of about 340,000 distinct CDR3 sequences in the sample, 4% are singletons; the top ten hold 20% to 25%. Sample: PBMCs, taken 5 days after the yellow fever booster vaccination. Every receptor here comes from a man between 18 and 35 years old who received the YFV17D yellow fever vaccine.

This clonotype was detected ten times or more. The V call is TRBV5-4, the J call TRBJ1-1; the D is unclear. V lost 1 base and J lost 1, with 8 bases in between. CDR1 is SGHNT and CDR2 is YYREEE in the germline V gene (reference sequence). This CDR3 contains 14 residues. CDR3 nucleotide sequence: TGTGCCAGCAGCTTGTACGGAGGGAACACTGAAGCTTTCTTT. Translation: CASSLYGGNTEAFF.

This clonotype was seen a few times. The rearrangement links TRBV19 to TRBJ1-2, with 7 bases aligning to TRBD1. V gave up 3 bases and J gave up 7 bases; unmatched junction bases: 8. The CDR3 spans 14 residues. The V gene's germline CDR1 is LNHDA and CDR2 SQIVND (reference sequence). CDR3 sequence reads: CASSITRQGFGYTF. CDR3 coding DNA: TGTGCCAGTAGTATCACGAGACAGGGTTTTGGCTACACCTTC.

This rearrangement joins TRBV7-2 to TRBJ2-7; 10 bases agree with TRBD1. V lost 5 bases to trimming and J lost 5 bases; unmatched junction nucleotides: 9. CDR1 SGHTA and CDR2 FQGNSA come from the germline V gene. This CDR3 spans 15 amino acids. CDR3 protein: CASSPRTGGNHEQYF. The CDR3, as DNA: TGTGCCAGCAGCCCCCGGACAGGGGGTAACCACGAGCAGTACTTC.

The chain links TRBV5-1 to TRBJ2-5, with TRBD2 matching 8 bases. V shed 4 bases and J 3 bases; nucleotides not matched to a gene: 5. CDR3 length equals 14 residues. Germline loops: CDR1 SGHRS, CDR2 YFSETQ. CDR3 protein: CASSGEGLEETQYF. In DNA form, the CDR3 reads TGCGCCAGCAGCGGGGAGGGACTAGAAGAGACCCAGTACTTC.

This clonotype was detected only a few times. The J gene is TRBJ2-1, the V gene TRBV4-3; D possibly corresponds to TRBD2 (5 bases). The germline V gene encodes CDR1 LGHNA and CDR2 YSLEER. CDR3 size: 15 residues. Trimming cost V 5 bases and J 0 bases, with 11 bases left between them. CDR3 bases: TGCGCCAGCAGCGTGGACTGGAGCTCCTACAATGAGCAGTTCTTC. It codes for CASSVDWSSYNEQFF.

The rearrangement links TRBV5-1 to TRBJ2-5; 9 bases match TRBD2. Germline V CDR1 and CDR2: SGHRS, YFSETQ. The CDR3 extends over 14 amino acids. The junction had 7 bases not matched to a gene; V was cut back by 5 bases and J by 5 bases. In DNA form, the CDR3 reads TGCGCCAGCAGTTCACAGCGGGGGGACGAGACCCAGTACTTC. It is translated as CASSSQRGDETQYF.

CDR3 nucleotides: TGTGCCAGTAGTATAGACGCGCTAGGACCAGGGGTCGGTCAGCCCCAGCATTTT. It is translated as CASSIDALGPGVGQPQHF. J is TRBJ1-5 and V is TRBV19; possibly TRBD1 for D (6 bases). This CDR3 is 18 amino acids long. Germline values: CDR1 LNHDA, CDR2 SQIVND (reference sequence). V was trimmed by 0 bases and J by 6 bases, leaving 21 bases between them.

The V gene is TRBV5-1, the J gene TRBJ2-7; possibly TRBD1 or TRBD2 for D (5 bases each). Trimming left V 4 bases short and J 4 bases short, with 18 bases between. The germline gives CDR1 SGHRS, CDR2 YFSETQ. This CDR3 region has 15 residues. The CDR3 DNA follows: TGCGCCAGCAGCCTCGGGACCTCCTCTGATTACGAGCAGTACGTC. Its translation is CASSLGTSSDYEQYV.

This clonotype was counted a few times. The rearrangement links TRBV7-2 to TRBJ2-1; a weak D match, TRBD1 (6 bases). Germline loops: CDR1 SGHTA, CDR2 FQGNSA. The CDR3 is made up of 14 amino acids. Trimming stripped 5 bases from V and 7 bases from J, with 15 bases between. The CDR3 loop is CASSQLQGWNEQFF. In nucleotides, the CDR3 is TGTGCCAGCAGCCAATTACAGGGTTGGAATGAGCAGTTCTTC.

The sample holds many counts of this clonotype. The V call is TRBV28, the J call TRBJ1-4; D is unclear. The germline V gene encodes CDR1 MDHEN and CDR2 SYDVKM. With 4 bases removed from V and 11 bases from J, the gap between germline ends came to 11 bases. CDR3 length: 12 amino acids. For the CDR3, the DNA is TGTGCCAGCAGTTCGTCACATCGGAAACTGTTTTTT. It translates to CASSSSHRKLFF.

This chain uses TRBV12-3 or TRBV12-4 with TRBJ1-2, with D perhaps matching TRBD1 (5 bases). The CDR3 has 13 residues. Trimming shortened V by 4 bases and J by 5 bases, and 11 bases separated the two germline ends. In DNA form, the CDR3 reads TGTGCCAGCAGTTACGTAGCAGGGTATGGCTACACCTTC. Translation gives CASSYVAGYGYTF.

The rearrangement uses TRBV7-3 and TRBJ1-5; maybe TRBD1 (5 bases). The germline V gene has CDR1 SGHTA and CDR2 FQGTGA. Trimming cost V 2 bases and J 4 bases, with 12 bases left between them. The CDR3 totals 15 residues. Written as DNA, the CDR3 is TGTGCCAGCAGCTTAGGGGGGGGAAGGAATCAGCCCCAGCATTTT. This encodes CASSLGGGRNQPQHF.

This clonotype was observed a few times. Written as DNA, the CDR3 is TGTGCCAGCAGCCGGGACTCTATGGGGGACGAGCAGTACTTC. Protein product: CASSRDSMGDEQYF. The chain uses TRBV7-2 and TRBJ2-7; perhaps TRBD2 as D (6 bases). Germline V lookup: CDR1 SGHTA, CDR2 FQGNSA. The ends were cut back, 5 bases at V and 5 bases at J, with 16 bases in the middle. This CDR3 is built from 14 residues.

In its sample, this clonotype was seen a few times. The V and J genes are TRBV14 and TRBJ2-5; D is ambiguous. This CDR3 is built from 17 residues. V was pared by 0 bases and J by 0 bases, with 14 bases between. CDR1 is SGHDN, CDR2 FVKESK, per germline. CDR3 in amino acids: CASSQDRLEVYQETQYF. CDR3 nucleotides: TGTGCCAGCAGCCAAGATCGGCTAGAAGTGTACCAAGAGACCCAGTACTTC.

The sample holds many counts of this clonotype. V is TRBV4-3 and J is TRBJ2-3; no clear D gene. The germline CDR1 and CDR2 sequences are LGHNA and YSLEER. The CDR3 loop spans 17 amino acids. With 0 bases removed from V and 0 bases from J, the gap between germline ends came to 13 bases. DNA of the CDR3: TGCGCCAGCAGCCAAGATCGGAGCCCGGAGAGCACAGATACGCAGTATTTT. This translates into CASSQDRSPESTDTQYF.

Turning to this clonotype: A much bigger clone sits one base away, suggesting this may be a read error. V is TRBV5-1 and J is TRBJ2-5; TRBD2 might be the D (6 bases). Germline values: CDR1 SGHRS, CDR2 YFSETQ. The CDR3 is 14 residues long. CDR3 amino acids: CASSPSGLGETKYF. In DNA, the CDR3 is TGCGCCAGCAGCCCCTCGGGACTTGGGGAGACCAAGTACTTC.

This clonotype was seen at least ten times. The rearrangement joins TRBV5-1 to TRBJ2-1; D might be TRBD2 (5 bases). The CDR3 is made up of 15 amino acids. The V gene's germline CDR1 is SGHRS and CDR2 YFSETQ. With 1 base removed from V and 8 bases from J, the gap between germline ends came to 16 bases. The CDR3 bases are TGCGCCAGCAGCTTGTTAGCGCACCACGGGGATGAGCAGTTCTTC. It codes for CASSLLAHHGDEQFF. Full variable domain (missing parts from reference TRBV5-1 and TRBJ2-1): KAGVTQTPRYLIKTRGQQVTLSCSPISGHRSVSWYQQTPGQGLQFLFEYFSETQRNKGNFPGRFSGRQFSNSRSEMNVSTLELGDSALYLCASSLLAHHGDEQFFGPGTRLTVL.

Many counts were recorded for this clonotype. The rearrangement links TRBV12-3 or TRBV12-4 to TRBJ2-7, with 10 bases fitting TRBD1. The CDR3 totals 18 residues. The V gene end was trimmed by 2 bases and the J gene end by 0 bases; junction bases not matched to a gene: 10. The CDR3: CASSLIPGQGPSSYEQYV. In DNA, the CDR3 is TGTGCCAGCAGTTTAATCCCGGGACAGGGGCCGAGCTCCTACGAGCAGTACGTC.

This clonotype was seen at least ten times. The rearrangement links TRBV28 to TRBJ2-2; no reliable D call. The CDR3 has 14 amino acids. The germline V gene encodes CDR1 MDHEN and CDR2 SYDVKM. V was clipped by 6 bases and J by 5 bases, with 13 bases between them. For the CDR3, the DNA is TGTGCCAGCAGATTTGATCGGTGGACCGGGGAGCTGTTTTTT. Amino acid sequence: CASRFDRWTGELFF.

This clonotype was recorded at least ten times. The rearrangement uses TRBV5-1 and TRBJ2-7, with 12 bases that match TRBD2. Trimming removed 4 bases from V and 6 bases from J; junction bases left unmatched: 11. Germline V CDR1 and CDR2: SGHRS, YFSETQ. The CDR3 has 16 amino acids. The CDR3 region is CASSERASGGAFEQYF. Written as DNA, the CDR3 is TGCGCCAGCAGCGAGAGGGCTAGCGGGGGGGCCTTCGAGCAGTACTTC.